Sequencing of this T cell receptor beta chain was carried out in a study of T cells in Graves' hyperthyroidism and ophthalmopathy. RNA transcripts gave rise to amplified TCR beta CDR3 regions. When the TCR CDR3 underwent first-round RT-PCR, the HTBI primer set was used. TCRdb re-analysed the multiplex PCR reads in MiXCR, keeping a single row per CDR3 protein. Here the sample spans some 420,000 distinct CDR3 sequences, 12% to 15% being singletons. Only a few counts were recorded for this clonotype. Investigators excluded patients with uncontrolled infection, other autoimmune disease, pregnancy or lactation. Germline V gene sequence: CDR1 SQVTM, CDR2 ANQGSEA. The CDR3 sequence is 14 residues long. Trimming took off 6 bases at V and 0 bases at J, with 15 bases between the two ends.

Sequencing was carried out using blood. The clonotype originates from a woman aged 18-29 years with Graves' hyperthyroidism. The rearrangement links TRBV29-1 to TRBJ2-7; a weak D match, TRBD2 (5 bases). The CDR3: CSVELDGDSYEQYF. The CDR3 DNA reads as TGCAGCGTCGAACTAGACGGAGACTCCTACGAGCAGTACTTC.